This passage covers 32 T cell receptor beta chains from one sample sequenced in a study of shared T cell receptors in the human thymus (dated by TCRdb to about 2021). Library method: the immunoSEQ multiplex PCR assay. What TCRdb holds here is the immuneACCESS table cut down to in-frame rearrangements. Part of the clones is not present; checked against another copy, under half of the missing clones reflect an unresolved V gene, and the others are unexplained. In all, the sample holds about 710,000 clones, and more than 75% of those were seen once. Roughly 0.0087% of the sample comes from the top ten. These data were likewise used in another study, on human thymus T cells.

Sequenced sample: thymocytes. Receptor source: a boy under three years old with a congenital heart defect. Donor details come from another sample of the same person, matched by shared clones.

The chain joins TRBV5-4 to TRBJ2-7; TRBD2 matches at 11 bases. Germline lookup yields CDR1 SGHNT and CDR2 YYREEE (reference sequence). The V and J ends lost 0 bases and 1 base, in that order; junction bases with no gene match: 3. CDR3 length equals 16 residues. The CDR3 DNA follows: TGTGCCAGCAGCTTGGGTAGCGGGAGGGGGTCCTACGAGCAGTACTTC. Its protein product is CASSLGSGRGSYEQYF.

This chain joins TRBV14 and TRBJ1-1; TRBD1 is a possible D gene (6 bases). The CDR3 is 14 residues long. The ends were cut back, 4 bases at V and 4 bases at J, with 13 bases in the middle. Germline CDR1 and CDR2: SGHDN and FVKESK. The CDR3 sequence is CASSPGTRGTEAFF. CDR3 sequence (DNA): TGTGCCAGCAGCCCCGGGACAAGGGGCACTGAAGCTTTCTTT.

This chain links TRBV7-8 with TRBJ1-5; 10 bases map to TRBD1. Germline CDR1 and CDR2: SGHVS and FQNEAQ. The CDR3 spans 18 residues. Trimming took 1 base from V and 4 from J; bases not matched to a gene: 10. The CDR3 bases are TGTGCCAGCAGCTTAGGAACTATCCAGGGACAGGGGAATCAGCCCCAGCATTTT. The encoded protein is CASSLGTIQGQGNQPQHF.

The chain carries TRBV4-3 and TRBJ1-1, with D hard to call. With 0 bases removed from V and 2 bases from J, the gap between germline ends came to 13 bases. The germline V gene has CDR1 LGHNA and CDR2 YSLEER. The CDR3 runs 16 residues. The CDR3 region is CASSQDRKGANTEAFF. CDR3 nucleotides: TGCGCCAGCAGCCAAGACAGAAAGGGAGCAAACACTGAAGCTTTCTTT.

V is TRBV6-1 and J is TRBJ1-1; D possibly corresponds to TRBD1 (6 bases). CDR3 length: 14 residues. The V and J ends lost 5 bases and 1 base respectively, with 11 bases between them. CDR1 is MNHNS, CDR2 SASEGT, per germline. The CDR3 coding sequence is TGTGCCAGCAGTTATGACAGGAGGAACACTGAAGCTTTCTTT. Its protein is CASSYDRRNTEAFF.

This clone was seen a handful of times. The chain is built from TRBV28 and TRBJ2-3; 7 bases are a match to TRBD2. Trimming cost V 3 bases and J 4 bases; bases outside gene matches: 7. Germline V gene data show CDR1 as MDHEN and CDR2 as SYDVKM. CDR3 length: 15 residues. The CDR3 protein is CASSFLAGVPDTQYF. CDR3 bases: TGTGCCAGCAGTTTTTTGGCGGGGGTACCAGATACGCAGTATTTT. Full variable domain (missing parts from reference TRBV28 and TRBJ2-3): DVKVTQSSRYLVKRTGEKVFLECVQDMDHENMFWYRQDPGLGLRLIYFSYDVKMKEKGDIPEGYSVSREKKERFSLILESASTNQTSMYLCASSFLAGVPDTQYFGPGTRLTVL.

The J gene is TRBJ2-1, the V gene TRBV6-5; 7 nucleotides match TRBD2. The V segment lost 6 bases and the J segment 3 bases; nucleotides outside the gene matches: 8. CDR3 size: 15 residues. Germline loops: CDR1 MNHEY, CDR2 SVGAGI. This chain's CDR3 is CASSLSGMGYNEQFF. The CDR3 nucleotides are TGTGCCAGCAGCCTGAGCGGGATGGGCTACAATGAGCAGTTCTTC.

The chain is built from TRBV5-4 and TRBJ1-2, with D possibly matching TRBD1 (5 bases). The CDR3 is 13 residues long. The V and J ends lost 10 bases and 3 bases respectively, with 16 bases between them. In germline, CDR1 is SGHNT, CDR2 YYREEE (reference sequence). The CDR3 reads CAASDGGYYGYTF. CDR3 bases: TGTGCCGCAAGCGACGGGGGGTACTATGGCTACACCTTC.

This chain joins TRBV28 and TRBJ1-4, with 7 bases lining up with TRBD1. This CDR3 comprises 12 residues. Trimming removed 9 bases from V and 8 bases from J; junction bases left unmatched: 6. Per germline, CDR1 MDHEN and CDR2 SYDVKM. In DNA, the CDR3 is TGTGCCAGTTCGACAGGGCGGGAAAAACTGTTTTTT. Encoded protein: CASSTGREKLFF.

CDR3 bases: TGCGCCAGCAGCCCCGATGTTCCGGACAGCGCCTACGAGCAGTACTTC. Translated: CASSPDVPDSAYEQYF. J is TRBJ2-7 and V is TRBV4-1, with TRBD1 as a possible D gene (6 bases). CDR3 length: 16 amino acids. From germline, CDR1 is MGHRA and CDR2 YSYEKL. V was pared by 4 bases and J by 2 bases, with 18 bases between.

V and J are TRBV4-3 and TRBJ2-1; 10 nucleotides line up with TRBD2. J lost 5 bases, V lost 1 base, and 2 bases had no gene match. The CDR3 is 15 amino acids. Per the germline V gene, CDR1 is LGHNA and CDR2 is YSLEER. This CDR3 is CASSQVTSGNNEQFF. CDR3 bases: TGCGCCAGCAGCCAAGTCACTAGCGGGAACAATGAGCAGTTCTTC.

The V gene is TRBV18, the J gene TRBJ2-1; D ambiguous. CDR3 length: 13 residues. Germline assignment: CDR1 KGHSH and CDR2 LQKENI. The V end was cut by 6 bases, the J end by 8 bases, with 14 bases between. The CDR3: CASSASLWHEQFF. CDR3 nucleotide sequence: TGTGCCAGCTCCGCCTCTCTGTGGCATGAGCAGTTCTTC. Using reference TRBV18 and TRBJ2-1 for the parts outside the CDR3, the full variable domain is NAGVMQNPRHLVRRRGQEARLRCSPMKGHSHVYWYRQLPEEGLKFMVYLQKENIIDESGMPKERFSAEFPKEGPSILRIQQVVRGDSAAYFCASSASLWHEQFFGPGTRLTVL.

The V gene is TRBV6-6, the J gene TRBJ2-2, with D perhaps TRBD2 (5 bases). Germline V gene lookup returns CDR1 MNHNY and CDR2 SVGAGI (reference sequence). The CDR3 consists of 12 residues. The ends were cut back, 4 bases at V and 7 bases at J, with 7 bases in the middle. CDR3 in DNA: TGTGCCAGCAGTTCTGCGGGCGGGGAGCTGTTTTTT. Translated, it gives CASSSAGGELFF.

In its sample, this clone was seen once. The J gene is TRBJ2-5, the V gene TRBV2; D remains unclear. The V and J ends lost 0 bases and 2 bases respectively, with 7 bases between them. From germline, CDR1 is SNHLY and CDR2 FYNNEI. The CDR3 is 14 amino acids. CDR3 sequence reads: CASSEARGQETQYF. CDR3 coding DNA: TGTGCCAGCAGTGAAGCACGCGGACAAGAGACCCAGTACTTC.

The V and J genes are TRBV27 and TRBJ1-1; maybe TRBD1 (5 bases). This CDR3 comprises 18 residues. V lost 5 bases and J lost 3, with 25 bases in between. Germline V CDR1 and CDR2: MNHEY, SMNVEV (reference sequence). The CDR3 DNA reads as TGTGCCAGCAGTGGAAAGGGCAGACAGAAAAGCAGGGACACTGAAGCTTTCTTT. This sequence encodes CASSGKGRQKSRDTEAFF.

The gene calls are TRBV5-1 and TRBJ2-6; unclear D gene. Germline values: CDR1 SGHRS, CDR2 YFSETQ. There are 13 residues in the CDR3. Trimming pared 4 bases from V and 4 bases from J, leaving 6 bases between. The CDR3 coding sequence is TGCGCCAGCAGCCCCAGGGGGGCCAACGTCCTGACTTTC. Residues: CASSPRGANVLTF.

About this clone itself: Other DNA sequences in the same sample also yield this CDR3. This sequence joins TRBV5-6 and TRBJ2-4, with 9 bases identical to TRBD1. Germline CDR1 and CDR2: SGHDT and YYEEEE. The V and J ends lost 3 bases and 0 bases, in that order; junction bases with no gene match: 10. The CDR3 spans 18 residues. The CDR3 loop is CASSYGQGTDLAKNIQYF. The CDR3 DNA sequence: TGTGCCAGCAGCTACGGACAGGGGACGGACTTAGCCAAAAACATTCAGTACTTC. Full variable domain (missing parts from reference TRBV5-6 and TRBJ2-4): DAGVTQSPTHLIKTRGQQVTLRCSPKSGHDTVSWYQQALGQGPQFIFQYYEEEERQRGNFPDRFSGHQFPNYSSELNVNALLLGDSALYLCASSYGQGTDLAKNIQYFGAGTRLSVL.

The chain uses TRBV30 and TRBJ2-1; D may be TRBD2 (5 bases). V was cut by 1 base and J by 1 base, with 26 bases left in between. CDR3 length: 20 amino acids. Per the germline V gene, CDR1 is GTSNPN and CDR2 is SVGIG (reference sequence). The CDR3 protein is CAWSAFTPTRGGGSYNEQFF. CDR3 bases: TGTGCCTGGAGTGCATTCACGCCCACTAGAGGCGGAGGTTCCTACAATGAGCAGTTCTTC.

CDR3 region: CASSLTGRVRGTEAFF. The CDR3 coding sequence is TGTGCCAGCAGCTTAACGGGGAGGGTGAGGGGCACTGAAGCTTTCTTT. This rearrangement joins TRBV7-3 to TRBJ1-1; a possible D gene is TRBD1 (5 bases). V was trimmed by 0 bases and J by 4 bases, leaving 15 bases between them. The germline CDR1 and CDR2 sequences are SGHTA and FQGTGA. The CDR3 loop spans 16 amino acids.

This clone has only one observation. This sequence joins TRBV9 and TRBJ2-7; 8 bases are a match to TRBD1. Germline loops: CDR1 SGDLS, CDR2 YYNGEE. Losses at the gene ends were 0 bases for V and 1 base for J; bases not matched to a gene: 18. The CDR3 length is 20 residues. The CDR3, as DNA: TGTGCCAGCAGCGTAGTAGGCTCGTTTAGAGGACAGGGCACATCCTACGAGCAGTACTTC. Protein sequence: CASSVVGSFRGQGTSYEQYF.

The count of this clone is one. The chain couples TRBV15 to TRBJ2-6, with D tentatively TRBD2 (5 bases). Trimming shortened V by 1 base and J by 0 bases, and 13 bases separated the two germline ends. The CDR3 contains 18 residues. In germline, CDR1 is LNHNV, CDR2 YYDKDF (reference sequence). CDR3 coding DNA: TGTGCCACCAGCAGAGGTAGCGAGCTTAGCTCTGGGGCCAACGTCCTGACTTTC. Its translation is CATSRGSELSSGANVLTF.

The V gene is TRBV10-3, the J gene TRBJ2-1, with 11 bases matching TRBD2. There are 16 residues in the CDR3. CDR1 and CDR2 (germline): ENHRY, SYGVKD. With V trimmed by 0 bases and J by 7 bases, 5 bases remained unmatched. The CDR3: CAISESGLADQNEQFF. Here the CDR3 DNA reads TGTGCCATCAGTGAGTCGGGACTAGCGGACCAGAATGAGCAGTTCTTC.

The rearrangement uses TRBV19 and TRBJ1-2; D is unresolved. Deletions cut 2 bases from V and 6 bases from J, with 10 bases between. From germline, CDR1 is LNHDA and CDR2 SQIVND (reference sequence). CDR3 length equals 13 residues. For the CDR3, the DNA is TGTGCCAGTAGTATATCGGGGTGTGATGGCTACACCTTC. Its translation: CASSISGCDGYTF.

This clone has just one count. The genes are TRBV4-1 and TRBJ1-5; maybe TRBD1 (6 bases). CDR1 MGHRA and CDR2 YSYEKL come from the germline V gene. Between the trimmed V and J ends, which lost 0 bases and 6 bases, there was a span of 15 bases. The CDR3 spans 16 residues. CDR3 sequence (DNA): TGCGCCAGCAGCCAAGAAGGCAGCCAGGGGACTCAGCCCCAGCATTTT. Amino acids: CASSQEGSQGTQPQHF.

The chain couples TRBV19 to TRBJ2-3; 8 nucleotides agree with TRBD1. V was pared by 5 bases and J by 1 base, with 8 bases of the junction left unmatched. Per the germline V gene, CDR1 is LNHDA and CDR2 is SQIVND (reference sequence). The CDR3 is 16 amino acids. The CDR3 nucleotides are TGTGCCAGTAGTTACAAACAGGGGGAAGGCACAGATACGCAGTATTTT. Translation gives CASSYKQGEGTDTQYF.

This sequence joins TRBV11-2 and TRBJ2-7, with 11 positions matching TRBD2. This CDR3 spans 16 amino acids. With 5 bases clipped from V and 1 base from J, the junction kept 7 bases outside the gene matches. Per the germline V gene, CDR1 is SGHAT and CDR2 is FQNNGV. CDR3 residues: CASSTLLAGVSYEQYF. The CDR3 nucleotides are TGTGCCAGCAGCACACTACTAGCGGGAGTTTCCTACGAGCAGTACTTC.

The chain couples TRBV10-3 to TRBJ1-6; 7 bases fit TRBD1. V lost 0 bases to trimming and J lost 5 bases; unmatched junction nucleotides: 10. CDR3 length: 18 residues. The germline gives CDR1 ENHRY, CDR2 SYGVKD. The CDR3 loop reads CAISESRGEQGNNSPLHF. The CDR3 nucleotides read TGTGCCATCAGTGAGTCGCGTGGGGAACAGGGGAATAATTCACCCCTCCACTTT.

The chain is built from TRBV5-1 and TRBJ2-5; tentative D call: TRBD1 (6 bases). V lost 4 bases and J lost 2, with 18 bases in between. Germline CDR1 is SGHRS and CDR2 is YFSETQ. The CDR3 runs to 16 residues. CDR3 in amino acids: CASSLRTEIKQETQYF. In DNA, the CDR3 is TGCGCCAGCAGCCTTCGGACAGAAATTAAACAAGAGACCCAGTACTTC.

The chain is built from TRBV2 and TRBJ2-1; 12 nucleotides match TRBD2. The CDR3 extends over 15 amino acids. Germline V gene lookup returns CDR1 SNHLY and CDR2 FYNNEI. J was trimmed by 3 bases and V by 6 bases; bases with no gene match: 3. This CDR3 reads CASRQGLAGYNEQFF. CDR3 DNA sequence: TGTGCCAGCAGACAGGGACTAGCGGGCTACAATGAGCAGTTCTTC.

The V and J genes are TRBV28 and TRBJ1-5; the D gene is possibly TRBD1 (5 bases). The CDR3 has 17 residues. V gave up 3 bases and J gave up 1 base, with 16 bases separating them. Per the germline V gene, CDR1 is MDHEN and CDR2 is SYDVKM. The CDR3 loop reads CASSFIVSGESNQPQHF. The CDR3 region has the DNA TGTGCCAGCAGTTTTATCGTGTCGGGGGAAAGCAATCAGCCCCAGCATTTT.

CDR3 nucleotide sequence: TGTGCCAGCAGCTCCCCACAGAACACTGAAGCTTTCTTT. Its translation is CASSSPQNTEAFF. The chain employs TRBV5-6 and TRBJ1-1; D is ambiguous. The V end lost 3 bases, the J end lost 1 base, and 7 bases lay between the germline ends. Germline V gene sequence: CDR1 SGHDT, CDR2 YYEEEE. This CDR3 region has 13 residues. The full variable domain, its missing parts supplied by reference TRBV5-6 and TRBJ1-1, is DAGVTQSPTHLIKTRGQQVTLRCSPKSGHDTVSWYQQALGQGPQFIFQYYEEEERQRGNFPDRFSGHQFPNYSSELNVNALLLGDSALYLCASSSPQNTEAFFGQGTRLTVV.

This clone was detected only a few times. V and J are TRBV4-1 and TRBJ1-1; D not certain. This CDR3 has 15 amino acids. Trimming left V 4 bases short and J 0 bases short, with 12 bases between. CDR1 is MGHRA and CDR2 is YSYEKL in the germline V gene. CDR3 in DNA: TGCGCCAGCAGCCCGAGGGAGGGAATGAACACTGAAGCTTTCTTT. Translated, it gives CASSPREGMNTEAFF.